The following is a TCR beta chain sequence with its context. The germline V gene has CDR1 MDHEN and CDR2 SYDVKM. Trimming took 5 bases from V and 2 from J; bases not matched to a gene: 10. The length of the CDR3 is 16 residues. The sample belongs to a study of radiation and T cells in renal cell carcinoma. Time point denoted: baseline pretreatment blood. As for treatment: 15 Gy SBRT to primary tumor, nephrectomy 4 weeks later. Clear cell pathology was present in this patient's renal cell carcinoma. Measured with immunoSEQ multiplex PCR; TCRdb has only the in-frame clones, and not every one. The repertoire holds approximately 150,000 clones, with roughly 83% as singletons.

The sequence was obtained from a woman between 50 and 59 years old with renal cell carcinoma. The sample consisted of blood, taken from a patient whose treatment included radiotherapy and nephrectomy. The rearrangement uses TRBV28 and TRBJ2-3; 7 nucleotides line up with TRBD1. The CDR3 sequence is CASSPQGSGNTDTQYF. For the CDR3, the DNA is TGTGCCAGCAGTCCACAGGGGTCAGGCAACACAGATACGCAGTATTTT.